The next 2 T cell receptor beta chains were all read from a single sample in a study of CD8+ T cells in alopecia areata. Cutaneous lymph nodes were pooled and cells sorted by CD4, CD8alpha, NKG2D, NKG2ACE and more. Isolated RNA was reverse transcribed into cDNA used as the sequencing template. TCRdb's table, derived via immunoSEQ multiplex PCR, lists solely in-frame clones and lacks some. Singletons are absent from the sample, which has more than 250,000 clones. Sequenced: CD4+ T cells sorted from a lymph node. The origin of the receptors is a C3H/HeJ mouse with alopecia areata. Strain haplotype at MHC: H2-k.

This clone came up a few times. All gene names here are mouse names. Different DNA sequences within this sample yield the same CDR3. The CDR3 bases that were read are TGTGCCAGCTCTCTGACAGGGGGCGCTGCAGAA. Translated: CASSLTGGAAE. From start to end, the CDR3 is CASSLTGGAAETLYF. This chain uses TRBV12-1 with TRBJ2-3, with 10 bases matching TRBD1. The read stops 4 residues short of the end of the CDR3; the missing end is completed from the germline J gene. The V segment lost 1 base and the J segment 2 bases; nucleotides outside the gene matches: 2. CDR1 and CDR2 from the germline V gene are SGHSN and HYEKVE. The CDR3 totals 15 residues.

This clone was counted between two and nine times. Germline and genes here are mouse. The read terminates 4 residues before the CDR3 end, so the remaining end is supplied by the germline J gene. Additional DNA sequences in this sample encode the identical CDR3. The chain uses TRBV13-2 and TRBJ2-1; weak D call: TRBD1 (6 bases). Trimming removed 0 bases from V and 4 bases from J, with 8 bases in between. Per the germline V gene, CDR1 is NNHNN and CDR2 is SYGAGS (reference sequence). There are 14 residues in the CDR3. CDR3 sequence: CASGDAGQYAEQFF. CDR3 DNA (partial): TGTGCCAGCGGTGATGCAGGACAGTATGCT.